This T cell receptor beta chain came from a study of shared clonotypes between healthy human individuals. On this clone itself: Its specificity is not known.

Clones were read by immunoSEQ multiplex PCR, and TCRdb kept only the in-frame ones, dropping some. The sample includes 2 million to 2.5 million clones, under 95% of them seen just once. Notes on the study in general: Relative to clonotypes present in all four donors, those not shared had lower generation probabilities.

Per germline, CDR1 SGDLS and CDR2 YYNGEE. The ends lost 0 bases at V and 4 bases at J; junction bases unmatched: 13. This CDR3 is 19 amino acids long. Positive CCR7 selection of CD45RO-negative cells yielded the naive CD8 cells, and terminally differentiated effector memory CD45RA+ cells were excluded. The V gene is TRBV9, the J gene TRBJ2-1, with TRBD2 matching 10 bases. This TCR was recovered from a man between 18 and 35 years old in good health. Some clones in this sample may be carry-over from other donors' samples. The sample taken for sequencing was naive CD8+ T cells from PBMCs. Here the CDR3 DNA reads TGTGCCAGCAGCGTAGAGGCAGGGATGGTAGCGGGGGGATACAATGAGCAGTTCTTC. It specifies CASSVEAGMVAGGYNEQFF.